The sequence of this T cell receptor beta chain was determined in a study of blood T cells in healthy people across ages. Through a sample-barcoded 5' primer and a J-beta primer mix, a second PCR was run for about 7 to 12 cycles. Each CDR3 protein is one row after TCRdb ran MiXCR on the 5' RACE reads. The sample yields 650,000 to 1,000,000 distinct CDR3 sequences, roughly 40% seen once. Looked up from germline, CDR1 is SGHKS and CDR2 is YYEKEE (reference sequence). The CDR3 is 16 amino acids. To note about this clonotype: At one end the junction does not follow the germline gene, possibly because of a read error.

Sample: blood. This clonotype originated in a man aged 18 to 30 in good health. The chain has TRBV5-5 and TRBJ1-6; a weak D match, TRBD1 (6 bases). CDR3 DNA sequence: TGTGCCAGCAGCTTATTGGGGGCCCTGTATAATTCACTCCTCCACTTT. Translating gives CASSLLGALYNSLLHF.